This T cell receptor (beta chain) was sequenced for a study of blood T cell repertoires in COVID-19. The ends were cut back, 5 bases at V and 0 bases at J, with 11 bases in the middle. The CDR3 length is 15 residues. Germline V gene sequence: CDR1 SGHTA, CDR2 FQGNSA. Per the original data handling: Reference gene primer amplification in the assay estimated nucleated cell counts. The assay was immunoSEQ multiplex PCR, and TCRdb's table has in-frame clones only and misses some. The V and J calls and clone size are taken from that table; D and trimming were inferred from the DNA. Among about 140,000 clones listed, less than 90% were seen once. Allocation to cohorts depended on clinical history reported by the participants.

The sequence was obtained from a man aged 40-49 years with acute COVID-19. The specimen was PBMCs or T cells enriched from blood (not recorded which). This chain uses TRBV7-2 with TRBJ2-1; no reliable D call. Here the CDR3 DNA reads TGTGCCAGCAGCCCGCCGGGTAGCTCCTACAATGAGCAGTTCTTC. It codes for CASSPPGSSYNEQFF.